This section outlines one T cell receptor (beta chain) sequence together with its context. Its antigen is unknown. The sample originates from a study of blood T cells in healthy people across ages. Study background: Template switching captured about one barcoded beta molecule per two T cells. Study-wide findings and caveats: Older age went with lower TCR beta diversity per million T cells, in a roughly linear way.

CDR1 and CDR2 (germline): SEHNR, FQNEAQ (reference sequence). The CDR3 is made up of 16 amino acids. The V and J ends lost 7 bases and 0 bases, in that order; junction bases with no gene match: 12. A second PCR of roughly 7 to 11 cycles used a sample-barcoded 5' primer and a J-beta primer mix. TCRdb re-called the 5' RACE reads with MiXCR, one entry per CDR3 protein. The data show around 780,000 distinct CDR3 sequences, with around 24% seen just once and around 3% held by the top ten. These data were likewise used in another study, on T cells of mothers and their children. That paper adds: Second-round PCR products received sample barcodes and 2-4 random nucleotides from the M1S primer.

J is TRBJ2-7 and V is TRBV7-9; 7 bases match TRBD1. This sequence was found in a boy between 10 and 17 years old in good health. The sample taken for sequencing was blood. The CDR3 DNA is TGTGCCAGCACCGACGACGACAGGGAGAGCTCCTACGAGCAGTACTTC. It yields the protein CASTDDDRESSYEQYF.